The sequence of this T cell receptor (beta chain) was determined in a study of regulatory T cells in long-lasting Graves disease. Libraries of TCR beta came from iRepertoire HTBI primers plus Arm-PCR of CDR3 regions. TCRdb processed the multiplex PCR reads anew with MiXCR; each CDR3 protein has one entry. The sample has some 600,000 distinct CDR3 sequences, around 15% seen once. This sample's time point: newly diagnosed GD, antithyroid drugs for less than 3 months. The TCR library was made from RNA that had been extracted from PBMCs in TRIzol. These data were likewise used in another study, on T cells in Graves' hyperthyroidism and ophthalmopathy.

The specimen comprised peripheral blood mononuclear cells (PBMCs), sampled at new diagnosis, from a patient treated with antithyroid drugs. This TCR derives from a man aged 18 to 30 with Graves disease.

The CDR3 loop reads CSARSTGTGPSEQYF. CDR3 bases: TGCAGTGCTAGATCAACCGGGACGGGACCCTCCGAGCAGTACTTC. The chain uses TRBV20-1 and TRBJ2-7, with D perhaps assigned TRBD1 or TRBD2 (5 bases each). V gave up 2 bases and J gave up 6 bases, with 20 bases separating them. The CDR3 is made up of 15 amino acids. Germline-derived CDR1 and CDR2 are DFQATT and SNEGSKA (reference sequence).